The present entry profiles one T cell receptor beta chain with its context. Recruited during active infection, patients (from Seattle) were subsequently followed longitudinally. This sample stems from a study of blood T cell repertoires in COVID-19. Study-level background: Samples of COVID-19 (acute and convalescent) were obtained from the United States, Italy and Spain. PBMCs, B-cell-depleted T cells, or T cells provided the cDNA or gDNA that made up the material.

With 6 bases clipped from V and 5 bases from J, the junction kept 7 bases outside the gene matches. Per the germline V gene, CDR1 is SNHLY and CDR2 is FYNNEI. This CDR3 has 14 residues. Authors' methods: Amplified reference gene primers provided the basis for estimating nucleated cell counts. TCRdb keeps only in-frame clones here, not all; method: immunoSEQ multiplex PCR. The D gene and trimming were derived from the DNA, and the V and J assignments and clone size from that table. The sample carries a few hundred thousand clones, around 92% recorded once. The clonotype originates from a woman in her thirties with COVID-19, enrolled during active disease. This rearrangement joins TRBV2 to TRBJ1-1; 9 nucleotides match TRBD1. The sequencing sample was made of peripheral blood. The CDR3 DNA reads TGTGCCAGCAGAGCCCGGACAGGGGAAACTGAAGCTTTCTTT. It encodes CASRARTGETEAFF.